One and the same sample provided the 14 T cell receptor beta chains below, sequenced in a study of blood T cell repertoires in COVID-19. Clones were sequenced by immunoSEQ multiplex PCR, and TCRdb holds only the in-frame ones, with some missing. The repertoire consists of approximately 69,000 clones, with 65% to 85% occurring once and the leading ten covering 1.8%. The sequenced sample was peripheral blood. The receptors were sampled from a woman aged 55 to 70 with acute or convalescent COVID-19.

The J gene is TRBJ2-2, the V gene TRBV5-8; 7 nucleotides align to TRBD2. The trim removed 0 bases at V and 0 bases at J, leaving 2 bases unmatched. This CDR3 is 16 amino acids long. The germline CDR1 and CDR2 sequences are SGHTS and YDEGEE. This chain's CDR3 is CASSLERGANTGELFF. CDR3 DNA: TGTGCCAGCAGCTTGGAACGGGGGGCGAACACCGGGGAGCTGTTTTTT. The full variable domain, completed using reference TRBV5-8 and TRBJ2-2, is EAGVTQSPTHLIKTRGQQATLRCSPISGHTSVYWYQQALGLGLQFLLWYDEGEERNRGNFPPRFSGRQFPNYSSELNVNALELEDSALYLCASSLERGANTGELFFGEGSRLTVL.

This rearrangement joins TRBV5-1 to TRBJ1-4; 8 bases line up with TRBD1. The V gene's germline CDR1 is SGHRS and CDR2 YFSETQ. V was pared by 5 bases and J by 5 bases, with 8 bases of the junction left unmatched. The length of the CDR3 is 15 residues. The DNA of the CDR3 is TGCGCCAGCAGTCCGCAGGGGGCCCCAAATGAAAAACTGTTTTTT. Its protein product is CASSPQGAPNEKLFF.

This clone occurred a few times. This rearrangement joins TRBV9 to TRBJ2-1; 9 nucleotides match TRBD2. The CDR3 is made up of 14 amino acids. Per germline, CDR1 SGDLS and CDR2 YYNGEE. Unmatched junction bases numbered 6, after V lost 3 bases and J lost 8 bases. The CDR3 loop reads CASSGLLAGHEQFF. For the CDR3, the DNA is TGTGCCAGCAGCGGACTTCTAGCGGGGCATGAGCAGTTCTTC.

The genes are TRBV29-1 and TRBJ1-4; weak D call: TRBD1 (5 bases). CDR3 size: 14 residues. In germline, CDR1 is SQVTM, CDR2 ANQGSEA. The ends were cut back, 1 base at V and 0 bases at J, with 6 bases in the middle. In DNA form, the CDR3 reads TGCAGCGTTGAAGGGGGGGCAACTAATGAAAAACTGTTTTTT. Translated: CSVEGGATNEKLFF.

The chain uses TRBV28 and TRBJ1-1, with 10 bases aligning to TRBD1. CDR1 is MDHEN, CDR2 SYDVKM, per germline. The CDR3 runs to 15 residues. With 3 bases clipped from V and 2 bases from J, the junction kept 3 bases outside the gene matches. The CDR3 DNA follows: TGTGCCAGCAGTTTGACAGGGGGCCTAAACACTGAAGCTTTCTTT. Its protein is CASSLTGGLNTEAFF.

The chain carries TRBV7-9 and TRBJ2-3, with D perhaps TRBD2 (6 bases). In germline, CDR1 is SEHNR, CDR2 FQNEAQ (reference sequence). V was pared by 3 bases and J by 1 base, with 23 bases between. The CDR3 sequence is 19 residues long. CDR3 in DNA: TGTGCCAGCAGCTTCCCCCTAGCGCAACGGTCCCTCCGCACAGATACGCAGTATTTT. Translation gives CASSFPLAQRSLRTDTQYF. The whole variable domain, remainder taken from reference TRBV7-9 and TRBJ2-3, is DTGVSQNPRHKITKRGQNVTFRCDPISEHNRLYWYRQTLGQGPEFLTYFQNEAQLEKSRLLSDRFSAERPKGSFSTLEIQRTEQGDSAMYLCASSFPLAQRSLRTDTQYFGPGTRLTVL.

This chain's CDR3 is CASSYEPLDSVSDTQYF. The CDR3 DNA follows: TGTGCCAGCAGTTACGAACCGCTGGACAGTGTCAGCGATACGCAGTATTTT. J is TRBJ2-3 and V is TRBV28; TRBD1 is a possible D gene (6 bases). Trimming cost V 4 bases and J 6 bases, with 23 bases left between them. This CDR3 spans 17 amino acids. Germline V gene data show CDR1 as MDHEN and CDR2 as SYDVKM.

CDR3 amino acids: CASSLSGGRYGYTF. The DNA of the CDR3 is TGTGCCAGCAGTTTAAGCGGAGGTCGCTATGGCTACACCTTC. The V call is TRBV27, the J call TRBJ1-2; D is unclear. The germline CDR1 and CDR2 sequences are MNHEY and SMNVEV (reference sequence). Trimming took off 2 bases at V and 4 bases at J, with 11 bases between the two ends. The CDR3 has 14 amino acids.

This chain connects TRBV3-1 (or the pseudogene TRBV3-2) to TRBJ2-2; no clear D. V was cut by 1 base and J by 0 bases, with 12 bases left in between. Germline V gives CDR1 LGHDT, CDR2 YNNKEL (reference sequence). The CDR3 has 17 amino acids. CDR3 nucleotides: TGTGCCAGCAGCCAAGGTTTAGCCGGAGCGAACACCGGGGAGCTGTTTTTT. Translating gives CASSQGLAGANTGELFF.

V is TRBV6-6 and J is TRBJ2-3; 11 bases fit TRBD2. With V trimmed by 5 bases and J by 3 bases, 13 bases remained unmatched. Germline CDR1 and CDR2: MNHNY and SVGAGI (reference sequence). The CDR3 spans 18 residues. CDR3 amino acids: CASSLTSGARFGTDTQYF. The CDR3 region has the DNA TGTGCCAGCAGTCTGACTAGCGGGGCACGCTTCGGGACAGATACGCAGTATTTT.

This chain links TRBV5-1 with TRBJ1-4; 9 bases match TRBD1. The V gene end was trimmed by 1 base and the J gene end by 8 bases; junction bases not matched to a gene: 6. Per germline, CDR1 SGHRS and CDR2 YFSETQ. CDR3 length: 15 residues. The chain's CDR3 is CASSLTGGEGEKLFF. CDR3 in DNA: TGCGCCAGCAGCTTGACAGGGGGCGAGGGAGAAAAACTGTTTTTT. Filled out from reference TRBV5-1 and TRBJ1-4, the complete variable domain reads KAGVTQTPRYLIKTRGQQVTLSCSPISGHRSVSWYQQTPGQGLQFLFEYFSETQRNKGNFPGRFSGRQFSNSRSEMNVSTLELGDSALYLCASSLTGGEGEKLFFGSGTQLSVL.

V gene TRBV15 combines with J gene TRBJ2-7, with 10 bases lining up with TRBD1. Germline assignment: CDR1 LNHNV and CDR2 YYDKDF (reference sequence). The CDR3 has 16 amino acids. Germline trimming cut 0 bases from V and 3 bases from J; bases unmatched to any gene: 5. The CDR3 region has the DNA TGTGCCACCAGCAGAGACGTGGACAGGGGGAGCTACGAGCAGTACTTC. Translating gives CATSRDVDRGSYEQYF.

V and J are TRBV6-5 and TRBJ1-2; possible D gene TRBD1, 5 bases. Looked up from germline, CDR1 is MNHEY and CDR2 is SVGAGI. The CDR3 consists of 15 residues. V was clipped by 2 bases and J by 6 bases, with 16 bases between them. CDR3 nucleotide sequence: TGTGCCAGCAGTTACACCGGACCCAAGGGGAATGGCTACACCTTC. Its translation is CASSYTGPKGNGYTF.

CDR3: CASSLSPGTAYGYTF. Here the CDR3 DNA reads TGTGCCAGCAGTTTATCTCCCGGGACAGCCTATGGCTACACCTTC. This chain joins TRBV27 and TRBJ1-2; the match to TRBD1 covers 7 bases. The CDR3 spans 15 residues. The ends lost 0 bases at V and 4 bases at J; junction bases unmatched: 5. The germline gives CDR1 MNHEY, CDR2 SMNVEV (reference sequence).